The 6 T cell receptor beta chains below were found in one sample sequenced in a study of graft-versus-host responses after intestinal transplantation. The protocol was immunoSEQ multiplex PCR, while the TCRdb copy is restricted to in-frame clones and leaves out a portion. The table lists about 97,000 clones, around 90% of them singletons. Source: PBMCs, taken about 440 days after intestinal transplant. Every receptor here comes from a human patient who received an intestinal transplant, so some T cells may come from the graft donor.

The chain joins TRBV6-4 to TRBJ1-6, with D uncertain. The V end was cut by 3 bases, the J end by 7 bases, with 13 bases between. There are 15 residues in the CDR3. In germline, CDR1 is MRHNA, CDR2 SNTAGT. CDR3 bases: TGTGCCAGCAGTGAATGGGCAGACGAGAATTCACCCCTCCACTTT. This sequence encodes CASSEWADENSPLHF.

J is TRBJ1-2 and V is TRBV9; 9 positions agree with TRBD1. The length of the CDR3 is 15 residues. V lost 6 bases to trimming and J lost 7 bases; unmatched junction nucleotides: 13. From germline, CDR1 is SGDLS and CDR2 YYNGEE. For the CDR3, the DNA is TGTGCCAGCAACCCGACCGGGACAGGGAATAGTGGCTACACCTTC. Translating gives CASNPTGTGNSGYTF.

The chain has TRBV11-2 and TRBJ2-7, with 11 bases fitting TRBD1. This CDR3 is built from 14 residues. Germline V gene sequence: CDR1 SGHAT, CDR2 FQNNGV. Trimming took 5 bases from V and 4 from J; bases not matched to a gene: 4. CDR3 loop: CASSPGQGAYEQYF. CDR3 coding DNA: TGTGCCAGCAGCCCAGGACAGGGGGCGTACGAGCAGTACTTC.

A single count supports this clone. This chain uses TRBV28 with TRBJ2-7; 10 nucleotides align to TRBD1. Germline loops: CDR1 MDHEN, CDR2 SYDVKM. CDR3 length: 16 amino acids. Germline trimming cut 6 bases from V and 4 bases from J; bases unmatched to any gene: 12. For the CDR3, the DNA is TGTGCCAGCAGGTCAGCCACCGGGACAGGGGTGTACGAGCAGTACTTC. Translated, it gives CASRSATGTGVYEQYF.

This sequence joins TRBV18 and TRBJ1-1, with unresolved D. Per germline, CDR1 KGHSH and CDR2 LQKENI. Trimming took 1 base from V and 3 from J, leaving 9 bases between them. The CDR3 has 14 amino acids. The CDR3 DNA sequence: TGTGCCAGCTCACCACGGACGGATGACACTGAAGCTTTCTTT. It translates to CASSPRTDDTEAFF.

This clone was seen only a few times. The rearrangement joins TRBV10-2 to TRBJ2-7, with 8 bases lining up with TRBD1. The V gene's germline CDR1 is WSHSY and CDR2 SAAADI. The ends lost 8 bases at V and 2 bases at J; junction bases unmatched: 2. This CDR3 is built from 12 residues. CDR3 coding DNA: TGCGCCAGCGGACAGGGCCCCTACGAGCAGTACTTC. Translated, it gives CASGQGPYEQYF.